The text below deals with one TCR beta chain. Sequenced by immunoSEQ multiplex PCR; TCRdb stores in-frame clones only, minus some. The sample consists of about 310,000 clones, around nine tenths of them appearing once. Per germline, CDR1 MDHEN and CDR2 SYDVKM. With V trimmed by 6 bases and J by 10 bases, 6 bases remained unmatched. CDR3 size: 12 residues. This sample is drawn from a study of blood T cell repertoires in COVID-19. This clonotype originated in a man in his forties or fifties with active or convalescent COVID-19. The V gene is TRBV28, the J gene TRBJ1-2; 9 nucleotides line up with TRBD1. The sequenced material came from peripheral blood. CDR3: CASSSGTGFYTF. CDR3 sequence (DNA): TGTGCCAGCAGCTCCGGGACAGGGTTCTACACCTTC.